These 4 T cell receptor beta chains were all obtained from the same sample, sequenced in a study of post-analysis software for immune sequencing data. Prepared libraries of TCR beta cDNA carried unique molecular identifiers. TCRdb called the PCR reads again in MiXCR, with one record for every CDR3 protein. The sample carries about 460,000 distinct CDR3 sequences, under 55% recorded once. Points from the study as a whole: In patients, TRBV5-6, TRBV5-1 and TRBV20-1 belonged to roughly five TRBV segments found more frequently than in controls.

These receptors have no known antigen. Sequenced: blood. Receptors originate from a girl under 18 with multiple sclerosis.

The gene calls are TRBV20-1 and TRBJ2-3; TRBD1 might be the D (6 bases). Germline V CDR1 and CDR2: DFQATT, SNEGSKA (reference sequence). Trimming removed 6 bases from V and 7 bases from J, with 11 bases in between. The CDR3 spans 11 residues. CDR3 DNA sequence: TGCAGTGCCGAGGGGGAGAATACGCAGTATTTT. This translates into CSAEGENTQYF.

This rearrangement joins TRBV28 to TRBJ2-3; no firm D call. Germline-derived CDR1 and CDR2 are MDHEN and SYDVKM. Between the trimmed V and J ends, which lost 10 bases and 0 bases, there was a span of 17 bases. The CDR3 has 15 residues. Here the CDR3 reads CATGDSRPSTDTQYF. The CDR3, as DNA: TGTGCCACCGGAGATAGTCGTCCTAGCACAGATACGCAGTATTTT.

CDR3 protein: CASSQSGGRNQPQHF. CDR3 nucleotide sequence: TGCGCCAGCAGCCAATCGGGGGGGCGCAATCAGCCCCAGCATTTT. The chain combines TRBV4-1 with TRBJ1-5; D might be TRBD1 (6 bases). The germline V gene encodes CDR1 MGHRA and CDR2 YSYEKL. Trimming cost V 2 bases and J 2 bases, with 10 bases left between them. The CDR3 is 15 residues long.

In this sample, this clonotype turned up a few times. The germline gene is not matched at one end of the junction; a read error may be the cause. The V gene is TRBV7-7, the J gene TRBJ2-7; tentatively, D is TRBD2 (7 bases). Matching the DNA end better, TRBJ2-5 makes the J call doubtful. Germline-derived CDR1 and CDR2 are SSHAT and FNYEAQ (reference sequence). CDR3 size: 14 residues. For the CDR3, the DNA is TGTGCTAGCAGTTCCACGGGGGGCAGTGAGACCCAGTACTTC. This sequence encodes CASSSTGGSETQYF.